A selection of T cell receptor beta chains follows, all from one sample in a study of T cell responses to AZD1222 COVID-19 vaccine. The data were produced by immunoSEQ multiplex PCR, yet TCRdb's version contains in-frame clones alone and is incomplete. This table holds 250,000 or so clones, approximately 95% found once. Sequenced here: peripheral blood, sampled on day 0 of AZD1222 vaccination. These TCRs come from an adult in good health. CDR3s include the opening cysteine and the closing phenylalanine or tryptophan. The order of the fields is J gene, clone size, D gene, V gene, CDR3 protein, CDR3 DNA. A D gene is named only where the DNA matches it firmly. Clone sizes are given selectively: once, few, many, or a class where the clone is expanded.

j_call: TRBJ2-4
clone_size: .
d_call: .
v_call: TRBV3-1/TRBV3-2
cdr3_aa: CASSQLLQEAKNIQYF
cdr3_nt: TGTGCCAGCAGCCAACTACTTCAGGAGGCCAAAAACATTCAGTACTTC

j_call: TRBJ2-5
clone_size: .
d_call: TRBD1
v_call: TRBV19
cdr3_aa: CASSPRGQGETQYF
cdr3_nt: TGTGCCAGTAGCCCACGGGGACAGGGCGAGACCCAGTACTTC

j_call: TRBJ2-7
clone_size: .
d_call: .
v_call: TRBV24-1
cdr3_aa: CATSDWRGQTSYEQYF
cdr3_nt: TGTGCCACCAGTGATTGGAGGGGACAGACCTCCTACGAGCAGTACTTC

j_call: TRBJ2-1
clone_size: .
d_call: TRBD2
v_call: TRBV7-3
cdr3_aa: CASSPGTSNSEQFF
cdr3_nt: TGTGCCAGCAGCCCCGGGACTAGTAATAGTGAGCAGTTCTTC

j_call: TRBJ2-1
clone_size: .
d_call: TRBD2
v_call: TRBV11-2
cdr3_aa: CASSSREGLQSYNEQFF
cdr3_nt: TGTGCCAGCAGCTCAAGGGAGGGACTCCAATCCTACAATGAGCAGTTCTTC

j_call: TRBJ1-2
clone_size: .
d_call: TRBD1
v_call: TRBV29-1
cdr3_aa: CSVEGGQGVYGYTF
cdr3_nt: TGCAGCGTTGAAGGTGGACAGGGGGTGTATGGCTACACCTTC

j_call: TRBJ1-2
clone_size: .
d_call: TRBD1
v_call: TRBV29-1
cdr3_aa: CSVGSGTGTYGYTF
cdr3_nt: TGCAGCGTCGGTTCCGGGACAGGGACCTATGGCTACACCTTC

j_call: TRBJ2-2
clone_size: .
d_call: TRBD1
v_call: TRBV7-3
cdr3_aa: CASSLTGANTGELFF
cdr3_nt: TGTGCCAGCAGCCTAACAGGGGCGAACACCGGGGAGCTGTTTTTT

j_call: TRBJ2-7
clone_size: .
d_call: .
v_call: TRBV2
cdr3_aa: CASRGGSYEQYF
cdr3_nt: TGTGCCAGCAGGGGTGGGAGCTACGAGCAGTACTTC

j_call: TRBJ2-1
clone_size: .
d_call: .
v_call: TRBV6-5
cdr3_aa: CASSYSSGLGNEQFF
cdr3_nt: TGTGCCAGCAGTTACTCTAGCGGATTGGGAAATGAGCAGTTCTTC

j_call: TRBJ2-1
clone_size: .
d_call: .
v_call: TRBV5-5
cdr3_aa: CANSSQASSYNEQFF
cdr3_nt: TGTGCCAACAGTTCACAGGCTAGCTCCTACAATGAGCAGTTCTTC

j_call: TRBJ2-1
clone_size: .
d_call: .
v_call: TRBV9
cdr3_aa: CASSVAASSYNEQFF
cdr3_nt: TGTGCCAGCAGCGTAGCGGCTAGCTCCTACAATGAGCAGTTCTTC

j_call: TRBJ2-3
clone_size: .
d_call: .
v_call: TRBV4-2
cdr3_aa: CASSQEIRLGFTSTDTQYF
cdr3_nt: TGTGCCAGCAGCCAAGAGATAAGGCTGGGCTTTACTAGCACAGATACGCAGTATTTT

j_call: TRBJ1-1
clone_size: .
d_call: .
v_call: TRBV10-3
cdr3_aa: CAISGATRLATFF
cdr3_nt: TGTGCCATCAGTGGAGCGACCAGGTTAGCAACTTTCTTT

j_call: TRBJ2-7
clone_size: .
d_call: TRBD2
v_call: TRBV7-2
cdr3_aa: CASSLRTRRVDEQYF
cdr3_nt: TGTGCCAGCAGCTTAAGGACTAGAAGGGTAGACGAGCAGTACTTC

j_call: TRBJ1-1
clone_size: once
d_call: .
v_call: TRBV5-1
cdr3_aa: CASSLRQLATNTEAFF
cdr3_nt: TGCGCCAGCAGCTTGCGACAGTTAGCTACGAACACTGAAGCTTTCTTT

j_call: TRBJ1-2
clone_size: .
d_call: .
v_call: TRBV7-2
cdr3_aa: CASSLRISYGYTF
cdr3_nt: TGTGCCAGCAGCTTAAGGATCTCCTATGGCTACACCTTC

j_call: TRBJ1-1
clone_size: .
d_call: .
v_call: TRBV14
cdr3_aa: CASSTQGNTEAFF
cdr3_nt: TGTGCCAGCAGCACACAGGGAAACACTGAAGCTTTCTTT

j_call: TRBJ2-6
clone_size: once
d_call: .
v_call: TRBV5-1
cdr3_aa: CASSETTLPGANVLTF
cdr3_nt: TGCGCCAGCAGCGAGACAACTCTCCCGGGGGCCAACGTCCTGACTTTC

j_call: TRBJ1-2
clone_size: .
d_call: TRBD1
v_call: TRBV7-9
cdr3_aa: CASSPGQGNYGYTF
cdr3_nt: TGTGCCAGCAGCCCGGGACAGGGGAACTATGGCTACACCTTC

j_call: TRBJ2-5
clone_size: .
d_call: TRBD1
v_call: TRBV2
cdr3_aa: CASSVSGGTETQYF
cdr3_nt: TGTGCCAGCAGTGTGTCAGGGGGCACAGAGACCCAGTACTTC

j_call: TRBJ2-1
clone_size: once
d_call: .
v_call: TRBV6-5
cdr3_aa: CASSNSWTTSQFF
cdr3_nt: TGTGCCAGCAGTAACTCCTGGACTACCTCGCAGTTCTTC

j_call: TRBJ2-7
clone_size: .
d_call: .
v_call: TRBV14
cdr3_aa: CASSQWGSFYYEQYF
cdr3_nt: TGTGCCAGCAGCCAATGGGGCAGTTTTTACTACGAGCAGTACTTC

j_call: TRBJ1-1
clone_size: .
d_call: .
v_call: TRBV29-1
cdr3_aa: CSVGDQEAFF
cdr3_nt: TGCAGCGTTGGAGATCAAGAAGCTTTCTTT

j_call: TRBJ1-3
clone_size: once
d_call: .
v_call: TRBV3-1/TRBV3-2
cdr3_aa: CASSQEGRTIYF
cdr3_nt: TGTGCCAGCAGCCAAGAAGGTCGGACCATATATTTT

j_call: TRBJ2-7
clone_size: .
d_call: TRBD1
v_call: TRBV7-2
cdr3_aa: CASSFGTGGLEQYF
cdr3_nt: TGTGCCAGCAGCTTTGGGACAGGGGGCCTCGAGCAGTACTTC

j_call: TRBJ1-1
clone_size: .
d_call: .
v_call: TRBV7-2
cdr3_aa: CASTGAGGNTEAFF
cdr3_nt: TGTGCCAGCACAGGGGCCGGGGGGAACACTGAAGCTTTCTTT

j_call: TRBJ2-1
clone_size: few
d_call: TRBD1
v_call: TRBV5-8
cdr3_aa: CASSTGQADNEQFF
cdr3_nt: TGTGCCAGCAGCACCGGACAGGCTGACAATGAGCAGTTCTTC

j_call: TRBJ1-2
clone_size: .
d_call: .
v_call: TRBV7-9
cdr3_aa: CASSLGTDGYTF
cdr3_nt: TGTGCCAGCAGCCTAGGGACTGACGGCTACACCTTC

j_call: TRBJ2-7
clone_size: .
d_call: .
v_call: TRBV5-8
cdr3_aa: CASRQTGDLSYEQYF
cdr3_nt: TGTGCCAGCAGGCAGACTGGGGACCTCAGCTACGAGCAGTACTTC

j_call: TRBJ2-3
clone_size: .
d_call: TRBD2
v_call: TRBV5-1
cdr3_aa: CASSRRLADTDTQYF
cdr3_nt: TGCGCCAGCAGCCGTCGACTAGCGGATACAGATACGCAGTATTTT

j_call: TRBJ2-7
clone_size: .
d_call: .
v_call: TRBV7-8
cdr3_aa: CASSLMGVASYEQYF
cdr3_nt: TGTGCCAGCAGCTTAATGGGGGTCGCTTCCTACGAGCAGTACTTC

j_call: TRBJ1-5
clone_size: .
d_call: .
v_call: TRBV6-1
cdr3_aa: CASSEGRELFNQPQHF
cdr3_nt: TGTGCCAGCAGTGAGGGCAGGGAGCTTTTCAATCAGCCCCAGCATTTT

j_call: TRBJ1-5
clone_size: .
d_call: .
v_call: TRBV27
cdr3_aa: CASSLGAYNQPQHF
cdr3_nt: TGTGCCAGCAGTTTAGGGGCCTACAATCAGCCCCAGCATTTT

j_call: TRBJ2-5
clone_size: once
d_call: .
v_call: TRBV7-6
cdr3_aa: CASSPRHTGETQYF
cdr3_nt: TGTGCCAGCAGTCCAAGGCATACCGGAGAGACCCAGTACTTC

j_call: TRBJ2-7
clone_size: .
d_call: TRBD2
v_call: TRBV28
cdr3_aa: CASSARLASYEQYF
cdr3_nt: TGTGCCAGCAGTGCCCGACTAGCCTCCTACGAGCAGTACTTC

j_call: TRBJ1-1
clone_size: .
d_call: .
v_call: TRBV28
cdr3_aa: CASSEPGTQAFF
cdr3_nt: TGTGCCAGCAGCGAGCCGGGGACACAAGCTTTCTTT

j_call: TRBJ2-4
clone_size: .
d_call: TRBD1
v_call: TRBV11-2
cdr3_aa: CASSSTGGADIQYF
cdr3_nt: TGTGCCAGCAGCTCGACAGGGGGCGCAGACATTCAGTACTTC

j_call: TRBJ2-7
clone_size: .
d_call: TRBD2
v_call: TRBV29-1
cdr3_aa: CSVVGLVLNEQYF
cdr3_nt: TGCAGCGTAGTGGGACTAGTCTTAAACGAGCAGTACTTC

j_call: TRBJ1-3
clone_size: .
d_call: .
v_call: TRBV19
cdr3_aa: CASSSGSGNTIYF
cdr3_nt: TGTGCCAGTAGTTCGGGCTCTGGAAACACCATATATTTT

j_call: TRBJ2-7
clone_size: .
d_call: .
v_call: TRBV6-6
cdr3_aa: CASSPPVPYEQYF
cdr3_nt: TGTGCCAGCAGCCCCCCCGTACCCTACGAGCAGTACTTC